The 23 T cell receptor beta chains reported below all come from one sample, sequenced in a study of shared clonotypes between healthy human individuals. Sequenced by immunoSEQ multiplex PCR; TCRdb stores in-frame clones only, minus some. The sample shows more than 2,000,000 clones, about 92% of them seen only once. Sequencing was carried out using naive CD4+ T cells from PBMCs. As to subset: CD45RA+ positively selected. The receptor set was obtained from a man younger than 35 in good health. Some clones in this sample may be carry-over from other donors' samples.

The chain employs TRBV6-1 and TRBJ1-5, with TRBD1 matching 10 bases. CDR1 MNHNS and CDR2 SASEGT come from the germline V gene. CDR3 size: 15 residues. Trimming at V came to 6 bases and at J to 5 bases, leaving 7 bases not matched to a gene. This chain's CDR3 is CASRRQGAVDQPQHF. CDR3 DNA: TGTGCCAGCAGGAGACAGGGGGCTGTAGATCAGCCCCAGCATTTT.

The CDR3 spells CASSLRVRQNIQYF. CDR3 DNA: TGTGCCAGCAGTTTACGGGTGCGGCAAAACATTCAGTACTTC. The V gene is TRBV28, the J gene TRBJ2-4, with D unclear. The V end was cut by 2 bases, the J end by 5 bases, with 10 bases between. Germline loops: CDR1 MDHEN, CDR2 SYDVKM. This CDR3 contains 14 residues.

The rearrangement links TRBV9 to TRBJ1-2; 8 positions agree with TRBD1. Trimming cost V 3 bases and J 7 bases; bases outside gene matches: 5. The germline CDR1 and CDR2 sequences are SGDLS and YYNGEE. This CDR3 contains 13 residues. The DNA for the CDR3 is TGTGCCAGCAGCGACCAGGGGGCGAGTGGCTACACCTTC. Residues: CASSDQGASGYTF.

CDR3 sequence: CAISDYWSSGYGYTF. The CDR3 nucleotides read TGTGCCATCAGTGATTACTGGTCCTCGGGCTATGGCTACACCTTC. V and J are TRBV10-3 and TRBJ1-2; no clear D gene. Germline CDR1 and CDR2: ENHRY and SYGVKD. CDR3 length: 15 amino acids. V was shortened by 3 bases and J by 4 bases, with 15 bases between the two germline ends.

This clone was seen once. Other DNA sequences from this sample encode an identical CDR3 as well. The chain uses TRBV5-1 and TRBJ1-2; no firm D call. Germline values: CDR1 SGHRS, CDR2 YFSETQ. The CDR3 is 14 amino acids. The germline V and J ends were trimmed by 0 bases and 4 bases, with 10 bases remaining between them. CDR3 sequence: CASSLVGRSYGYTF. The CDR3 DNA reads as TGCGCCAGCAGCTTGGTGGGCAGGAGCTATGGCTACACCTTC.

The chain combines TRBV4-1 with TRBJ2-2, with 7 bases matching TRBD2. The ends lost 0 bases at V and 7 bases at J; junction bases unmatched: 11. The CDR3 length is 17 residues. Germline V gene lookup returns CDR1 MGHRA and CDR2 YSYEKL. CDR3 nucleotides: TGCGCCAGCAGCCAAGAAGGAGGACTAGTAAATGTCGGGGAGCTGTTTTTT. Protein sequence: CASSQEGGLVNVGELFF.

The chain recombines TRBV27 with TRBJ2-1; 10 bases match TRBD2. The ends lost 2 bases at V and 0 bases at J; junction bases unmatched: 10. Germline assignment: CDR1 MNHEY and CDR2 SMNVEV (reference sequence). This CDR3 is 19 amino acids long. CDR3 protein: CASSLSPELAGSSYNEQFF. CDR3 nucleotides: TGTGCCAGCAGTTTAAGCCCCGAACTAGCGGGGAGCTCCTACAATGAGCAGTTCTTC.

The chain couples TRBV6-4 to TRBJ2-1; a weak D match, TRBD1 (7 bases). The CDR3 is made up of 15 amino acids. Germline values: CDR1 MRHNA, CDR2 SNTAGT. Trimming pared 2 bases from V and 5 bases from J, leaving 13 bases between. CDR3 coding DNA: TGTGCCAGCAGTGACGGGCAGGGGGGCAACAATGAGCAGTTCTTC. Its protein product is CASSDGQGGNNEQFF.

This chain connects TRBV4-3 to TRBJ2-1; 8 bases fit TRBD2. CDR3 length: 16 amino acids. V trimming: 0 bases; J trimming: 12 bases; junction bases outside the gene matches: 13. Germline V CDR1 and CDR2: LGHNA, YSLEER. CDR3 loop: CASSQEWSSGKGRQFF. CDR3 DNA sequence: TGCGCCAGCAGCCAAGAGTGGAGTAGCGGGAAAGGACGGCAGTTCTTC.

This clone was observed once. The genes are TRBV19 and TRBJ2-1, with D maybe TRBD2 (6 bases). The CDR3 loop spans 13 amino acids. Germline lookup yields CDR1 LNHDA and CDR2 SQIVND (reference sequence). The ends were cut back, 4 bases at V and 8 bases at J, with 12 bases in the middle. The CDR3 is CASSRSGWDEQFF. In nucleotides, the CDR3 is TGTGCCAGTAGTAGGAGCGGGTGGGATGAGCAGTTCTTC.

The V and J genes are TRBV9 and TRBJ2-5, with D possibly being TRBD1 or TRBD2 (5 bases each). Germline CDR1 and CDR2: SGDLS and YYNGEE. The CDR3 runs to 15 residues. The V and J ends lost 0 bases and 4 bases respectively, with 13 bases between them. The CDR3 DNA follows: TGTGCCAGCAGCGTAGTAGGGAATGGGGGAGAGACCCAGTACTTC. Residues: CASSVVGNGGETQYF.

The chain links TRBV16 to TRBJ1-5; D is ambiguous. This CDR3 is built from 15 residues. V was shortened by 0 bases and J by 4 bases, with 10 bases between the two germline ends. Germline CDR1 is KGHSY and CDR2 is FQNENV. CDR3 sequence: CASSQSLQPNQPQHF. In nucleotides, the CDR3 is TGTGCCAGCAGCCAATCGTTACAACCTAATCAGCCCCAGCATTTT.

The rearrangement links TRBV14 to TRBJ2-3; 14 nucleotides agree with TRBD2. V dropped 2 bases and J dropped 4; count of bases not matched to a gene: 8. The CDR3 contains 18 residues. The germline V gene encodes CDR1 SGHDN and CDR2 FVKESK. DNA for the CDR3: TGTGCCAGCAGCCAACAAAAATTGGGACTAGCGGGAGCAGATACGCAGTATTTT. It translates to CASSQQKLGLAGADTQYF.

V gene TRBV5-1 combines with J gene TRBJ2-3; no clear D. There are 15 residues in the CDR3. The germline V gene has CDR1 SGHRS and CDR2 YFSETQ. Trimming removed 4 bases at V and 6 bases at J, with 18 bases between. CDR3 bases: TGCGCCAGCAGCACTGAATCCGGTGTTTGGGATACGCAGTATTTT. Protein product: CASSTESGVWDTQYF.

This clone has only a few counts. The V and J genes are TRBV5-5 and TRBJ2-7; the D is unclear. There are 12 residues in the CDR3. V lost 5 bases to trimming and J lost 0 bases, with 6 bases between them. Germline values: CDR1 SGHKS, CDR2 YYEKEE (reference sequence). The chain's CDR3 is CASSQSSYEQYF. The CDR3 coding sequence is TGTGCCAGCAGTCAAAGCTCCTACGAGCAGTACTTC.

The rearrangement joins TRBV5-6 to TRBJ2-2, with D possibly TRBD1 on 5 matching bases. The CDR3 is 16 amino acids. Trimming removed 0 bases from V and 2 bases from J, with 11 bases in between. The germline gives CDR1 SGHDT, CDR2 YYEEEE. CDR3 DNA sequence: TGTGCCAGCAGCTTGGCTGCACAGGCAAACACCGGGGAGCTGTTTTTT. Translating it yields CASSLAAQANTGELFF. The variable domain in full, with the rest retrieved from reference TRBV5-6 and TRBJ2-2, is DAGVTQSPTHLIKTRGQQVTLRCSPKSGHDTVSWYQQALGQGPQFIFQYYEEEERQRGNFPDRFSGHQFPNYSSELNVNALLLGDSALYLCASSLAAQANTGELFFGEGSRLTVL.

The V and J genes are TRBV5-1 and TRBJ2-3; D ambiguous. The V end was cut by 7 bases, the J end by 0 bases, with 12 bases between. Germline-derived CDR1 and CDR2 are SGHRS and YFSETQ. The CDR3 sequence is 14 residues long. The CDR3 coding sequence is TGCGCCAGCCGCCTGTTGACAAGCACAGATACGCAGTATTTT. This translates into CASRLLTSTDTQYF.

The chain joins TRBV9 to TRBJ1-1; maybe TRBD1 (5 bases). This CDR3 is 13 amino acids long. The V gene lost 4 bases and the J gene lost 4 bases, with 11 bases spanning the gap. CDR1 and CDR2 from the germline V gene are SGDLS and YYNGEE. CDR3 region: CASSPPGTTEAFF. CDR3 nucleotide sequence: TGTGCCAGCAGCCCCCCGGGGACCACTGAAGCTTTCTTT. Combining the CDR3 with reference TRBV9 and TRBJ1-1 gives the whole variable domain DSGVTQTPKHLITATGQRVTLRCSPRSGDLSVYWYQQSLDQGLQFLIQYYNGEERAKGNILERFSAQQFPDLHSELNLSSLELGDSALYFCASSPPGTTEAFFGQGTRLTVV.

V usage is TRBV6-5 and J usage is TRBJ1-3; 8 bases line up with TRBD1. Germline lookup yields CDR1 MNHEY and CDR2 SVGAGI. The CDR3 has 15 amino acids. Germline trimming cut 2 bases from V and 2 bases from J; bases unmatched to any gene: 2. This CDR3 is CASSYTRGPGNTIYF. CDR3 nucleotide sequence: TGTGCCAGCAGTTACACCAGGGGGCCTGGAAACACCATATATTTT.

Details on this clone: The sample holds other DNA sequences that translate to the same CDR3. This chain uses TRBV7-2 with TRBJ2-1; D is unresolved. Between the trimmed V and J ends, which lost 0 bases and 9 bases, there was a span of 3 bases. The CDR3 length is 11 residues. Germline V lookup: CDR1 SGHTA, CDR2 FQGNSA. CDR3 sequence: CASSLAGEQFF. The CDR3 DNA sequence: TGTGCCAGCAGCTTAGCGGGTGAGCAGTTCTTC.

To note about this clone: The identical CDR3 is also encoded by other nucleotide sequences in the sample. This chain links TRBV6-5 with TRBJ2-7, with D unresolved. The V gene's germline CDR1 is MNHEY and CDR2 SVGAGI. The V end was cut by 4 bases, the J end by 0 bases, with 7 bases between. The CDR3 covers 13 residues. CDR3 DNA sequence: TGTGCCAGCAGTTTTCCGGGCTCCTACGAGCAGTACTTC. This sequence encodes CASSFPGSYEQYF.

This rearrangement joins TRBV6-1 to TRBJ1-1; D is perhaps TRBD1 (5 bases). V was trimmed by 4 bases and J by 11 bases, leaving 17 bases between them. This CDR3 has 13 residues. The V gene's germline CDR1 is MNHNS and CDR2 SASEGT. CDR3 nucleotides: TGTGCCAGCAGTGGGTTCAGGGAAGGGAGTGCTTTCTTT. Protein product: CASSGFREGSAFF.

The J gene is TRBJ2-2, the V gene TRBV28; D unclear. Germline CDR1 reads MDHEN; CDR2 reads SYDVKM. V was shortened by 7 bases and J by 1 base, with 4 bases between the two germline ends. CDR3 size: 12 residues. The CDR3 spells CASMGNTGELFF. The DNA of the CDR3 is TGTGCCAGCATGGGGAACACCGGGGAGCTGTTTTTT.